A single sample is the source of the 2 T cell receptor beta chains below, sequenced in a study of blood T cell repertoires in COVID-19. TCRdb's copy holds only in-frame clones and misses some; the assay was immunoSEQ multiplex PCR. The table shows about 180,000 clones, with 86% occurring only once. The sequencing input was peripheral blood. These receptors were obtained from a man aged 45 to 65 with active or convalescent COVID-19.

This chain joins TRBV28 and TRBJ1-2, with 10 bases matching TRBD1. The CDR3 has 13 amino acids. V lost 6 bases, J lost 6 bases, and 4 bases stayed unmatched. Per germline, CDR1 MDHEN and CDR2 SYDVKM. CDR3 DNA: TGTGCCAGCAGGTCGACAGGGGGCGATGGCTACACCTTC. Translation: CASRSTGGDGYTF.

This chain uses TRBV19 with TRBJ1-1; D is ambiguous. The CDR3 sequence is 13 residues long. CDR1 is LNHDA, CDR2 SQIVND, per germline (reference sequence). The V end lost 5 bases, the J end lost 3 bases, and 10 bases lay between the germline ends. CDR3 residues: CASSVNRDTEAFF. DNA for the CDR3: TGTGCCAGTAGTGTTAACCGGGACACTGAAGCTTTCTTT.